This TCR beta chain was observed in a study of blood T cell repertoires in COVID-19. The germline V gene encodes CDR1 LGHDT and CDR2 YNNKEL (reference sequence). V was shortened by 0 bases and J by 4 bases, with 12 bases between the two germline ends. This CDR3 has 15 amino acids. Some clones are missing from TCRdb's copy, which holds only in-frame ones; the method was immunoSEQ multiplex PCR. The data hold 250,000 to 300,000 clones, with around nine tenths observed a single time. Sequenced material: peripheral blood. The receptor was derived from a woman aged 55-69 years with acute or convalescent COVID-19. The rearrangement joins TRBV3-1 (or the pseudogene TRBV3-2) to TRBJ1-1; D remains ambiguous. The CDR3 coding sequence is TGTGCCAGCAGCCAAGACGGAGGGATCGGCACTGAAGCTTTCTTT. As protein: CASSQDGGIGTEAFF.